These 26 T cell receptor beta chains originate from one sample sequenced in a study of CD8 T cells in ankylosing spondylitis. MiXCR was run by TCRdb on the 5' RACE reads, yielding one entry per CDR3 protein. The sample comprises more than 250,000 distinct CDR3 sequences, under 14% of which are singletons, and about 10% rests with the top ten. Material: blood, either unsorted or a sorted T cell fraction (not recorded which). All receptors come from a female donor with ankylosing spondylitis or in good health (not recorded which).

This chain joins TRBV6-1 and TRBJ1-2, with D possibly matching TRBD1 (5 bases). Germline lookup yields CDR1 MNHNS and CDR2 SASEGT. The CDR3 length is 16 residues. V lost 3 bases and J lost 5, with 19 bases in between. This CDR3 reads CASSELQVQQIYGYTF. In DNA, the CDR3 is TGTGCCAGCAGTGAGTTACAGGTTCAACAAATTTATGGCTACACCTTC.

This clonotype was counted many times. The rearrangement links TRBV7-2 to TRBJ1-6, with TRBD1 matching 8 bases. Germline V gives CDR1 SGHTA, CDR2 FQGNSA. The J segment lost 8 bases and the V segment lost 5 bases, leaving 8 bases of the junction unmatched. The length of the CDR3 is 15 residues. The CDR3 DNA sequence: TGTGCCAGCAGCCGCGGACAGGGTTGGGATTCACCCCTCCACTTT. It is translated as CASSRGQGWDSPLHF. Based on the CDR3 plus reference TRBV7-2 and TRBJ1-6, the full variable domain is GAGVSQSPSNKVTEKGKDVELRCDPISGHTALYWYRQSLGQGLEFLIYFQGNSAPDKSGLPSDRFSAERTGGSVSTLTIQRTQQEDSAVYLCASSRGQGWDSPLHFGNGTRLTVT.

This clonotype was seen ten or more times. The V gene is TRBV5-1, the J gene TRBJ1-6, with D tentatively TRBD1 (6 bases). Germline CDR1 SGHRS, CDR2 YFSETQ. V was trimmed by 7 bases and J by 11 bases, leaving 13 bases between them. The CDR3 loop spans 12 amino acids. The CDR3 DNA is TGCGCCAGCGGCCAGGGGTCTCCACCCCTCCACTTT. Translating it yields CASGQGSPPLHF.

This clonotype was seen at least ten times. J is TRBJ2-7 and V is TRBV7-2; D remains unclear. V lost 4 bases, J lost 5 bases, and 12 bases lay in between. The CDR3 is made up of 13 amino acids. Looked up from germline, CDR1 is SGHTA and CDR2 is FQGNSA. This chain's CDR3 is CASSSLWANEQYF. For the CDR3, the DNA is TGTGCCAGCAGCTCCCTTTGGGCAAACGAGCAGTACTTC.

This clonotype was seen at least ten times. V usage is TRBV20-1 and J usage is TRBJ2-2; TRBD2 might be the D (6 bases). Germline CDR1 DFQATT, CDR2 SNEGSKA (reference sequence). The CDR3 runs 15 residues. V was trimmed by 1 base and J by 3 bases, leaving 12 bases between them. CDR3 region: CSARAPWGDTGELFF. The CDR3 DNA is TGCAGTGCTAGAGCCCCGTGGGGGGACACCGGGGAGCTGTTTTTT.

This clonotype has a handful of counts. The V and J genes are TRBV5-1 and TRBJ2-3; TRBD1 matches at 7 bases. The CDR3 runs 15 residues. Unmatched junction bases numbered 6, after V lost 4 bases and J lost 1 base. Germline CDR1 reads SGHRS; CDR2 reads YFSETQ. The CDR3 region is CASSPPGGGTDTQYF. CDR3 nucleotides: TGCGCCAGCAGCCCCCCAGGGGGAGGCACAGATACGCAGTATTTT.

The chain recombines TRBV4-2 with TRBJ2-7; D is uncertain. CDR1 is LGHNA, CDR2 YNFKEQ, per germline. The CDR3 has 13 amino acids. Deletions cut 5 bases from V and 3 bases from J, with 11 bases between. The CDR3 reads CASSVSQLYEQYF. CDR3 coding DNA: TGTGCCAGCAGCGTTTCTCAACTCTACGAGCAGTACTTC.

This clonotype occurred many times. V is TRBV4-2 and J is TRBJ2-3, with 8 bases identical to TRBD2. The germline V gene has CDR1 LGHNA and CDR2 YNFKEQ. The CDR3 spans 17 residues. The junction had 11 bases not matched to a gene; V was cut back by 2 bases and J by 4 bases. This CDR3 is CASSQLVAGPSADTQYF. The DNA of the CDR3 is TGTGCCAGCAGCCAATTAGTAGCGGGGCCTAGCGCAGATACGCAGTATTTT.

The sample holds one count of this clonotype. J is TRBJ1-4 and V is TRBV12-3 or TRBV12-4; D may be TRBD1 (5 bases). The length of the CDR3 is 15 residues. V was trimmed by 6 bases and J by 6 bases, leaving 17 bases between them. CDR3 amino acids: CASRMDQGRDEKLFF. CDR3 nucleotide sequence: TGTGCCAGCAGGATGGATCAGGGAAGGGATGAAAAACTGTTTTTT.

This clonotype was picked up many times. The V gene is TRBV10-3, the J gene TRBJ2-7; no clear D. Germline V gene data show CDR1 as ENHRY and CDR2 as SYGVKD. The CDR3 totals 17 residues. Trimming pared 0 bases from V and 1 base from J, leaving 16 bases between. CDR3 in DNA: TGTGCCATCAGTGAGTCGACGTTGAGAGAGTTATCCTACGAGCAGTACTTC. Amino acids: CAISESTLRELSYEQYF.

In its sample, this clonotype was seen many times. V is TRBV5-6 and J is TRBJ2-1, with D unclear. The CDR3 has 15 residues. V was trimmed by 6 bases and J by 0 bases, leaving 13 bases between them. The V gene's germline CDR1 is SGHDT and CDR2 YYEEEE. The CDR3 DNA follows: TGTGCCAGCACCCTTAGGCGGAGCTCCTACAATGAGCAGTTCTTC. This codes for CASTLRRSSYNEQFF.

This clonotype appeared many times. CDR3 bases: TGTGCCAGCAGTTACTCCACCGGACTTCATGAGCAGTTCTTC. It translates to CASSYSTGLHEQFF. The chain joins TRBV6-5 to TRBJ2-1, with D tentatively TRBD2 (5 bases). This CDR3 region has 14 residues. V was pared by 0 bases and J by 8 bases, with 11 bases between. Per the germline V gene, CDR1 is MNHEY and CDR2 is SVGAGI.

This clonotype occurred many times. The chain is built from TRBV12-3 or TRBV12-4 and TRBJ2-1, with D tentatively TRBD2 (6 bases). V was cut by 4 bases and J by 4 bases, with 14 bases left in between. The CDR3 covers 15 residues. The CDR3 region is CASSSLAKPYNEQFF. CDR3 DNA: TGTGCCAGCAGTTCTCTAGCGAAACCTTACAATGAGCAGTTCTTC.

This clonotype was recorded at least ten times. The chain joins TRBV29-1 to TRBJ2-5; either TRBD1 or TRBD2 may fit D (5 bases each). Germline CDR1 is SQVTM and CDR2 is ANQGSEA. The ends were cut back, 2 bases at V and 5 bases at J, with 9 bases in the middle. CDR3 length: 12 residues. CDR3 protein: CSVERGGETQYF. The CDR3 DNA reads as TGCAGCGTTGAACGGGGCGGGGAGACCCAGTACTTC.

This clonotype showed up many times. The genes are TRBV6-1 and TRBJ2-7; 7 bases agree with TRBD1. CDR1 and CDR2 from the germline V gene are MNHNS and SASEGT. Trimming took 6 bases from V and 5 from J; bases not matched to a gene: 7. This CDR3 is 13 amino acids long. CDR3 region: CASRRPTGNEQYF. The CDR3, as DNA: TGTGCCAGCAGGAGACCGACAGGGAACGAGCAGTACTTC.

This CDR3 is CASSSLGGLPKNIQYF. The CDR3 DNA reads TGCGCCAGCAGCTCCCTCGGGGGGCTTCCCAAAAACATTCAGTACTTC. The rearrangement uses TRBV5-1 and TRBJ2-4; weak D call: TRBD2 (7 bases). Germline CDR1 reads SGHRS; CDR2 reads YFSETQ. The CDR3 contains 16 residues. The V and J ends lost 3 bases and 2 bases respectively, with 15 bases between them.

This clonotype came up many times. The chain has TRBV5-1 and TRBJ2-2; a weak D match, TRBD2 (5 bases). The CDR3 totals 13 residues. The germline V and J ends were trimmed by 7 bases and 4 bases, with 11 bases remaining between them. CDR1 SGHRS and CDR2 YFSETQ come from the germline V gene. The CDR3 nucleotides are TGCGCCAGCGCCACTAGTTCCACCGGGGAGCTGTTTTTT. It specifies CASATSSTGELFF.

In this sample, this clonotype turned up a few times. This chain uses TRBV28 with TRBJ2-1, with TRBD2 as a possible D gene (5 bases). The germline gives CDR1 MDHEN, CDR2 SYDVKM. V was clipped by 5 bases and J by 2 bases, with 16 bases between them. CDR3 size: 16 residues. CDR3 nucleotide sequence: TGTGCCAGCAGTACTCCTCTAGCAGACACCTACAATGAGCAGTTCTTC. Amino acid sequence: CASSTPLADTYNEQFF.

This clonotype was found many times. The V and J genes are TRBV12-3 or TRBV12-4 and TRBJ2-7; D gene ambiguous. V dropped 4 bases and J dropped 4 bases, with 5 bases sitting between them. The CDR3 contains 11 residues. This chain's CDR3 is CASSSAYEQYF. The CDR3 DNA reads as TGTGCCAGCAGTTCCGCTTACGAGCAGTACTTC.

This clonotype has ten or more counts. This chain uses TRBV11-2 with TRBJ2-1; 10 bases agree with TRBD2. The V and J ends lost 2 bases and 5 bases, in that order; junction bases with no gene match: 12. The CDR3 loop spans 18 amino acids. Germline CDR1 reads SGHAT; CDR2 reads FQNNGV. CDR3 residues: CASSLYRRASGSNNEQFF. As DNA, the CDR3 is TGTGCCAGCAGCTTATACAGGAGGGCTAGCGGGAGTAACAATGAGCAGTTCTTC.

This clonotype was recorded at least ten times. The chain couples TRBV20-1 to TRBJ1-4; D is uncertain. There are 12 residues in the CDR3. Trimming pared 5 bases from V and 5 bases from J, leaving 9 bases between. Germline CDR1 reads DFQATT; CDR2 reads SNEGSKA (reference sequence). The DNA of the CDR3 is TGCAGTGCTGCCGGGCCGAATGAAAAACTGTTTTTT. Protein: CSAAGPNEKLFF.

This clonotype has a count of ten or more. The rearrangement links TRBV7-2 to TRBJ2-1, with D unresolved. This CDR3 has 16 amino acids. Germline V gene sequence: CDR1 SGHTA, CDR2 FQGNSA. Trimming cost V 5 bases and J 0 bases, with 14 bases left between them. The CDR3 here is CASSPTRISSYNEQFF. CDR3 coding DNA: TGTGCCAGCAGCCCCACGCGGATAAGCTCCTACAATGAGCAGTTCTTC. The whole variable domain, filled in from reference TRBV7-2 and TRBJ2-1, reads GAGVSQSPSNKVTEKGKDVELRCDPISGHTALYWYRQSLGQGLEFLIYFQGNSAPDKSGLPSDRFSAERTGGSVSTLTIQRTQQEDSAVYLCASSPTRISSYNEQFFGPGTRLTVL.

In its sample, this clonotype was seen many times. The chain links TRBV24-1 to TRBJ1-5; 7 nucleotides align to TRBD1. The CDR3 is 15 residues long. Germline lookup yields CDR1 KGHDR and CDR2 SFDVKD. J lost 4 bases, V lost 3 bases, and 5 bases had no gene match. In nucleotides, the CDR3 is TGTGCCACCAGTGATGGGGACAGACGGAATCAGCCCCAGCATTTT. Encoded protein: CATSDGDRRNQPQHF.

This clonotype has ten or more counts. This chain links TRBV5-1 with TRBJ2-1, with 8 bases that match TRBD1. The V gene end was trimmed by 1 base and the J gene end by 4 bases; junction bases not matched to a gene: 7. The germline gives CDR1 SGHRS, CDR2 YFSETQ. The CDR3 loop spans 16 amino acids. The CDR3 DNA follows: TGCGCCAGCAGCTTGACAGGGGACAGGTCTTACAATGAGCAGTTCTTC. Its protein product is CASSLTGDRSYNEQFF. Combining the CDR3 with reference TRBV5-1 and TRBJ2-1 gives the whole variable domain KAGVTQTPRYLIKTRGQQVTLSCSPISGHRSVSWYQQTPGQGLQFLFEYFSETQRNKGNFPGRFSGRQFSNSRSEMNVSTLELGDSALYLCASSLTGDRSYNEQFFGPGTRLTVL.

This clonotype appeared many times. The V call is TRBV5-1, the J call TRBJ1-1; unclear D gene. This CDR3 is built from 14 residues. Looked up from germline, CDR1 is SGHRS and CDR2 is YFSETQ. Deletions cut 4 bases from V and 6 bases from J, with 16 bases between. CDR3 in amino acids: CASSPAGFESEAFF. In DNA form, the CDR3 reads TGCGCCAGCAGCCCCGCCGGGTTTGAATCTGAAGCTTTCTTT. The whole variable domain, filled in from reference TRBV5-1 and TRBJ1-1, reads KAGVTQTPRYLIKTRGQQVTLSCSPISGHRSVSWYQQTPGQGLQFLFEYFSETQRNKGNFPGRFSGRQFSNSRSEMNVSTLELGDSALYLCASSPAGFESEAFFGQGTRLTVV.

This clonotype was picked up a small number of times. The rearrangement uses TRBV5-1 and TRBJ1-5, with D tentatively TRBD1 (5 bases). Looked up from germline, CDR1 is SGHRS and CDR2 is YFSETQ. V lost 0 bases and J lost 4, with 11 bases in between. The CDR3 runs 15 residues. CDR3 in DNA: TGCGCCAGCAGCTTGGGTGCGGGGGAAAATCAGCCCCAGCATTTT. It codes for CASSLGAGENQPQHF.